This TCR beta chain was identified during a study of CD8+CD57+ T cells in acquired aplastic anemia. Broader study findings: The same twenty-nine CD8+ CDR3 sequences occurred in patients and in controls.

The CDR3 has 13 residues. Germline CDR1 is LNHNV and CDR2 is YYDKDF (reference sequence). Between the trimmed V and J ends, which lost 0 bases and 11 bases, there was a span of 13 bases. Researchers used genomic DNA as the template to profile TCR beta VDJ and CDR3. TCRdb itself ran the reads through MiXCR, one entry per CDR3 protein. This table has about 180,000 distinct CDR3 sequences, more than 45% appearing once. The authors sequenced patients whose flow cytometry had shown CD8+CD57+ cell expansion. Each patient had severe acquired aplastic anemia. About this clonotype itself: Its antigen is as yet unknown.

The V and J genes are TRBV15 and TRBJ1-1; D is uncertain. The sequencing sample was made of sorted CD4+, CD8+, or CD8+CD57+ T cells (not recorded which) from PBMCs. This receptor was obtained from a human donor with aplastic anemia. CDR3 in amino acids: CATSRDLARGAFF. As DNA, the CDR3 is TGTGCCACCAGCAGAGATCTGGCGCGAGGGGCTTTCTTT.